This TCR beta chain was captured by sequencing in a study of tumor-infiltrating lymphocytes in primary liver carcinoma. General study findings and limits: Blood's top-250-clone fraction was significantly lower than that of tumors (p = 0.039).

The study extracted blood RNA from unsorted whole blood and also extracted germline DNA. Details on this clonotype: The antigen is undetermined.

The germline V gene has CDR1 MNHNS and CDR2 SASEGT. This CDR3 is built from 18 residues. V lost 3 bases to trimming and J lost 6 bases; unmatched junction nucleotides: 17. The authors made TCR beta cDNA from approximately 500 ng total RNA with a constant-region primer. Three rounds of nested multiplex PCR with slightly modified ARM-PCR produced TCR beta libraries. Investigators reported that the first two PCR rounds, at roughly 10 cycles each, used TRBV1-TRBV30 forward primers with a C-beta reverse primer. TCRdb ran MiXCR on the multiplex PCR reads and lists one entry per CDR3 protein. Of some 190,000 distinct CDR3 sequences detected, about 60% appear once; the ten largest clones hold approximately 67%.

Sequencing input: peripheral blood. V usage is TRBV6-1 and J usage is TRBJ2-3, with TRBD1 identical over 8 bases. The source of this sequence is a man aged 40-55 years with primary liver carcinoma and hepatitis B virus infection. The CDR3 reads CASSDGLGQGKWYDTQYF. CDR3 in DNA: TGTGCCAGCAGTGATGGCCTTGGACAGGGCAAATGGTACGATACGCAGTATTTT.